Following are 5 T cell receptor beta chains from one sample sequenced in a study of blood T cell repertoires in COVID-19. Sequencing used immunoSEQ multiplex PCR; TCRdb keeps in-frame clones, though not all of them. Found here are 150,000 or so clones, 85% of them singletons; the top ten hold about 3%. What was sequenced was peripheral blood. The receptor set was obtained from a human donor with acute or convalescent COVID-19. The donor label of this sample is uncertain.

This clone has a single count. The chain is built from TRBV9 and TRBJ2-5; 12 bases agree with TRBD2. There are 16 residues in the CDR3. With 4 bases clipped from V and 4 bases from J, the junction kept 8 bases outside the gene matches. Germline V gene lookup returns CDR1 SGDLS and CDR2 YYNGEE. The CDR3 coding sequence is TGTGCCAGCAGCCTAGGGGCTAGCGGGGGGGGAGAGACCCAGTACTTC. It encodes CASSLGASGGGETQYF.

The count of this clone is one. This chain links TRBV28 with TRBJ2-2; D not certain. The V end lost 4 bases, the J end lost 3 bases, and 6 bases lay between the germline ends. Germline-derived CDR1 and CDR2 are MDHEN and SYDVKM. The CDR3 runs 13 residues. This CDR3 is CASSSYYTGELFF. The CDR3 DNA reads TGTGCCAGCAGTTCCTATTACACCGGGGAGCTGTTTTTT.

CDR3 sequence reads: CASVTGDTEAFF. As DNA, the CDR3 is TGTGCCAGCGTTACAGGGGACACTGAAGCTTTCTTT. This chain connects TRBV28 to TRBJ1-1, with 7 nucleotides matching TRBD1. The CDR3 covers 12 residues. Per germline, CDR1 MDHEN and CDR2 SYDVKM. V trimming: 8 bases; J trimming: 3 bases; junction bases outside the gene matches: 3. Using reference TRBV28 and TRBJ1-1 for the parts outside the CDR3, the full variable domain is DVKVTQSSRYLVKRTGEKVFLECVQDMDHENMFWYRQDPGLGLRLIYFSYDVKMKEKGDIPEGYSVSREKKERFSLILESASTNQTSMYLCASVTGDTEAFFGQGTRLTVV.

CDR3 sequence: CASSSVGQGGRNTIYF. In DNA, the CDR3 is TGTGCCAGCAGTTCCGTCGGACAGGGTGGTAGAAACACCATATATTTT. The chain joins TRBV6-5 to TRBJ1-3; TRBD1 aligns across 8 bases. The V gene end was trimmed by 4 bases and the J gene end by 5 bases; junction bases not matched to a gene: 10. The CDR3 spans 16 residues. The germline gives CDR1 MNHEY, CDR2 SVGAGI.

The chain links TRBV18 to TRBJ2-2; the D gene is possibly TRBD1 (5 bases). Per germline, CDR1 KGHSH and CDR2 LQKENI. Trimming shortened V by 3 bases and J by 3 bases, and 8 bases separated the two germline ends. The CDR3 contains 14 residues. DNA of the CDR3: TGTGCCAGCTCACCCGCAGGGTACACCGGGGAGCTGTTTTTT. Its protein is CASSPAGYTGELFF.